This T cell receptor (beta chain) was profiled in a study of molecular identifiers for immune sequencing clone quantification. The length of the CDR3 is 12 residues. Trimming cost V 3 bases and J 10 bases, with 13 bases left between them. CDR1 and CDR2 (germline): SEHNR, FQNEAQ (reference sequence). This clonotype was observed at least ten times. Bulk TCR libraries used previously described methods and listed TCR primers. Using its own MiXCR run on the PCR reads, TCRdb lists one record per CDR3 protein. This repertoire shows about 60,000 distinct CDR3 sequences, roughly 17% found once; its top ten account for about 1.5%.

The sample comprised naive CD8+ T cells from blood, with Jurkat cell RNA spiked in. Subset indicated: FACS-sorted CD8+CD4-CCR7+CD45RA+ naive T cells. V is TRBV7-9 and J is TRBJ2-7, with D perhaps given as TRBD1 or TRBD2 (5 bases each). This receptor was identified in a human donor in good health. Some libraries in this study had Jurkat cell RNA spiked in. DNA of the CDR3: TGTGCCAGCAGCTTGGGTATGGGGGTACAGTACTTC. Amino acids: CASSLGMGVQYF. The variable domain in full, with the rest retrieved from reference TRBV7-9 and TRBJ2-7, is DTGVSQNPRHKITKRGQNVTFRCDPISEHNRLYWYRQTLGQGPEFLTYFQNEAQLEKSRLLSDRFSAERPKGSFSTLEIQRTEQGDSAMYLCASSLGMGVQYFGPGTRLTVT.